This entry concerns a single TCR beta chain. The data originate from a study of blood T cell repertoires in COVID-19. Study-wide context: Material from acute and convalescent COVID-19 was sourced from the United States, Italy and Spain. The cDNA or gDNA used as material had been derived from T cells, B-cell-depleted T cells, or PBMCs.

CDR1 SGHTA and CDR2 FQGNSA come from the germline V gene. CDR3 length: 15 residues. V was cut by 5 bases and J by 7 bases, with 18 bases left in between. The protocol was immunoSEQ multiplex PCR, while the TCRdb copy is restricted to in-frame clones and leaves out a portion. The sample lists under 95,000 clones, roughly 90% seen once, with 6% to 7% in the top ten. The origin of this receptor is a woman between 45 and 65 years old with acute or convalescent COVID-19. The V and J genes are TRBV7-2 and TRBJ1-5, with D perhaps TRBD1 (6 bases). Sequences were obtained from peripheral blood. CDR3 sequence reads: CASSVGGPGGQPQHF. The CDR3 bases are TGTGCCAGCAGCGTCGGGGGGCCCGGAGGCCAGCCCCAGCATTTT.